The T cell receptor (beta chain) under discussion was sequenced for a study of blood T cell repertoires in COVID-19. Germline CDR1 and CDR2: SGHRS and YFSETQ. Trimming pared 0 bases from V and 6 bases from J, leaving 9 bases between. The CDR3 runs 13 residues. Generated by immunoSEQ multiplex PCR, the TCRdb table keeps only in-frame clones and is missing some. The repertoire includes tens of thousands of clones, 89% of them detected once, and 1.6% sits in the top ten. The sequence was obtained from a man in his 60s with acute or convalescent COVID-19. Input material: peripheral blood. The chain has TRBV5-1 and TRBJ1-2; maybe TRBD1 (5 bases). The CDR3 sequence: CASSLAREDGYTF. DNA for the CDR3: TGCGCCAGCAGCTTGGCCAGGGAAGATGGCTACACCTTC.